Following are 27 T cell receptor beta chains from one sample sequenced in a study of blood T cell repertoires in COVID-19. Generated by immunoSEQ multiplex PCR, the TCRdb table keeps only in-frame clones and is missing some. This table holds a few hundred thousand clones, 88% found once. The sequenced material came from PBMCs or T cells enriched from blood (not recorded which). The source of these receptors is a woman in her twenties or thirties who had recovered from COVID-19.

DNA for the CDR3: TGCGCCAGCAGCCGGGACAGGGCCACAGACTATGGCTACACCTTC. This translates into CASSRDRATDYGYTF. The chain recombines TRBV4-3 with TRBJ1-2; 9 bases are shared with TRBD1. V was clipped by 4 bases and J by 3 bases; unmatched bases: 6. Germline values: CDR1 LGHNA, CDR2 YSLEER. The CDR3 consists of 15 residues.

The rearrangement joins TRBV4-1 to TRBJ1-4; 7 bases match TRBD1. J was trimmed by 5 bases and V by 0 bases; bases with no gene match: 6. The V gene's germline CDR1 is MGHRA and CDR2 YSYEKL. This CDR3 comprises 16 residues. This CDR3 reads CASSQEGHRGNEKLFF. In DNA, the CDR3 is TGCGCCAGCAGCCAAGAAGGGCACAGGGGCAATGAAAAACTGTTTTTT.

Only a few counts were recorded for this clone. The V and J genes are TRBV5-4 and TRBJ2-2; 16 bases agree with TRBD2. CDR3 length equals 17 residues. The germline V gene encodes CDR1 SGHNT and CDR2 YYREEE (reference sequence). After removal of 4 bases from V and 7 bases from J, the junction contained 7 bases not matched to a gene. CDR3 in DNA: TGTGCCAGCAGCCCGGGACTAGCGGGGGGGCCCGACGGGGAGCTGTTTTTT. This encodes CASSPGLAGGPDGELFF. Using reference TRBV5-4 and TRBJ2-2 for the parts outside the CDR3, the full variable domain is ETGVTQSPTHLIKTRGQQVTLRCSSQSGHNTVSWYQQALGQGPQFIFQYYREEENGRGNFPPRFSGLQFPNYSSELNVNALELDDSALYLCASSPGLAGGPDGELFFGEGSRLTVL.

V gene TRBV5-3 combines with J gene TRBJ2-7, with 11 bases identical to TRBD2. TRBV5-3 is an open reading frame whose function is uncertain. This CDR3 region has 16 residues. The V and J ends lost 5 bases and 0 bases, in that order; junction bases with no gene match: 7. CDR3 in amino acids: CARRISGRARSYEQYF. The CDR3 DNA sequence: TGTGCCAGAAGGATTAGCGGGAGGGCGCGCTCCTACGAGCAGTACTTC.

This clone showed up just a few times. The V and J genes are TRBV5-1 and TRBJ2-3, with a tentative D call TRBD2 (7 bases). The CDR3 sequence is 17 residues long. Germline V CDR1 and CDR2: SGHRS, YFSETQ. V was cut by 4 bases and J by 1 base, with 19 bases left in between. CDR3 coding DNA: TGCGCCAGCAGCCGGGGGGCCGCGGGCGGTGGCACAGATACGCAGTATTTT. Encoded protein: CASSRGAAGGGTDTQYF.

As DNA, the CDR3 is TGTGCCAGCAGTCCCCCCGGAGTTCCCCAGTTCTTC. Its protein is CASSPPGVPQFF. The chain uses TRBV28 and TRBJ2-1; D is ambiguous. The CDR3 spans 12 residues. CDR1 is MDHEN and CDR2 is SYDVKM in the germline V gene. Trimming stripped 5 bases from V and 13 bases from J, with 15 bases between.

The V gene is TRBV6-2 or TRBV6-3, the J gene TRBJ2-2; D is uncertain. Germline CDR1 and CDR2: MNHEY and SVGEGT. The CDR3 length is 14 residues. V was pared by 4 bases and J by 2 bases, with 8 bases between. The CDR3 region has the DNA TGTGCCAGCAGTTGGCTTTTCAACACCGGGGAGCTGTTTTTT. Protein sequence: CASSWLFNTGELFF.

This chain joins TRBV9 and TRBJ1-5, with 8 positions matching TRBD1. The J segment lost 7 bases and the V segment lost 3 bases, leaving 6 bases of the junction unmatched. The length of the CDR3 is 14 residues. Germline assignment: CDR1 SGDLS and CDR2 YYNGEE. The CDR3 nucleotides are TGTGCCAGCAGCGAGACAGGGGTTTGGCAGCCCCAGCATTTT. Its protein product is CASSETGVWQPQHF.

As DNA, the CDR3 is TGTGCCAGCAGCCAACACCAAAACCAACAGGGATCGGCGAATAATTCACCCCTCCACTTT. Translated, it gives CASSQHQNQQGSANNSPLHF. The rearrangement uses TRBV3-1 (or the pseudogene TRBV3-2) and TRBJ1-6; perhaps TRBD1 as D (6 bases). Deletions cut 2 bases from V and 5 bases from J, with 25 bases between. Germline CDR1 is LGHDT and CDR2 is YNNKEL (reference sequence). The CDR3 totals 20 residues.

CDR3 coding DNA: TGCAGTGCTAGTTCCGAAGAGAACTATGGCTACACCTTC. Encoded protein: CSASSEENYGYTF. V gene TRBV20-1 combines with J gene TRBJ1-2; D uncertain. V lost 3 bases to trimming and J lost 2 bases, with 10 bases between them. Germline V lookup: CDR1 DFQATT, CDR2 SNEGSKA (reference sequence). The CDR3 is made up of 13 amino acids.

This chain joins TRBV5-1 and TRBJ2-7, with 7 bases that match TRBD1. Germline CDR1 SGHRS, CDR2 YFSETQ. J lost 0 bases, V lost 2 bases, and 5 bases had no gene match. CDR3 length equals 15 residues. The CDR3 nucleotides are TGCGCCAGCAGCTTAGAGGGGGCTGGCTCCTACGAGCAGTACTTC. Translating it yields CASSLEGAGSYEQYF.

The chain carries TRBV28 and TRBJ1-2, with a weak D call TRBD1 (5 bases). Germline CDR1 and CDR2: MDHEN and SYDVKM. V lost 2 bases and J lost 4, with 8 bases in between. The CDR3 extends over 13 amino acids. The CDR3 DNA reads as TGTGCCAGCAGTTTAACAGGCACCTATGGCTACACCTTC. It yields the protein CASSLTGTYGYTF.

This clone was picked up one time. The rearrangement joins TRBV3-1 (or the pseudogene TRBV3-2) to TRBJ2-5; D uncertain. V was shortened by 1 base and J by 6 bases, with 18 bases between the two germline ends. Germline CDR1 is LGHDT and CDR2 is YNNKEL (reference sequence). The CDR3 is made up of 16 amino acids. The CDR3 region is CASSQVPPGFGKTQYF. The CDR3 nucleotides are TGTGCCAGCAGCCAAGTGCCTCCCGGGTTCGGAAAGACCCAGTACTTC.

The V gene is TRBV30, the J gene TRBJ2-2, with unresolved D. Deletions cut 5 bases from V and 7 bases from J, with 11 bases between. The CDR3 has 12 residues. Germline V gene lookup returns CDR1 GTSNPN and CDR2 SVGIG (reference sequence). The DNA of the CDR3 is TGTGCCTGGGGACCCCCTATCGGGGAGCTGTTTTTT. Its translation: CAWGPPIGELFF.

This chain connects TRBV7-9 to TRBJ1-4, with D uncertain. Deletions cut 6 bases from V and 5 bases from J, with 13 bases between. The CDR3 is 14 amino acids. The germline gives CDR1 SEHNR, CDR2 FQNEAQ (reference sequence). The CDR3 DNA sequence: TGTGCCAGCAGGTCGAGGAGGTCGAATGAAAAACTGTTTTTT. Protein product: CASRSRRSNEKLFF. The full variable domain, completed using reference TRBV7-9 and TRBJ1-4, is DTGVSQNPRHKITKRGQNVTFRCDPISEHNRLYWYRQTLGQGPEFLTYFQNEAQLEKSRLLSDRFSAERPKGSFSTLEIQRTEQGDSAMYLCASRSRRSNEKLFFGSGTQLSVL.

The J gene is TRBJ2-7, the V gene TRBV7-3, with D perhaps matching TRBD2 (5 bases). This CDR3 has 15 residues. The V end was cut by 2 bases, the J end by 0 bases, with 11 bases between. Germline lookup yields CDR1 SGHTA and CDR2 FQGTGA. CDR3 nucleotide sequence: TGTGCCAGCAGCTTATACGGCGGGTTCTCCTACGAGCAGTACTTC. Its protein product is CASSLYGGFSYEQYF.

The chain couples TRBV9 to TRBJ2-2, with a tentative D call TRBD2 (7 bases). The CDR3 is made up of 15 amino acids. V lost 6 bases and J 1 base, leaving 13 bases between the germline ends. Germline V gives CDR1 SGDLS, CDR2 YYNGEE. As DNA, the CDR3 is TGTGCCAGCACCTTAAGGGGGGGGAACACCGGGGAGCTGTTTTTT. This codes for CASTLRGGNTGELFF. Variable domain in full (rest from reference TRBV9 and TRBJ2-2): DSGVTQTPKHLITATGQRVTLRCSPRSGDLSVYWYQQSLDQGLQFLIQYYNGEERAKGNILERFSAQQFPDLHSELNLSSLELGDSALYFCASTLRGGNTGELFFGEGSRLTVL.

The CDR3: CASSPGQGVSYNEQFF. CDR3 bases: TGTGCCAGCAGCCCGGGACAGGGGGTTTCCTACAATGAGCAGTTCTTC. V gene TRBV5-4 combines with J gene TRBJ2-1, with 11 bases matching TRBD1. Losses at the gene ends were 4 bases for V and 1 base for J; bases not matched to a gene: 4. Per the germline V gene, CDR1 is SGHNT and CDR2 is YYREEE (reference sequence). The CDR3 is 16 residues long.

V gene TRBV11-2 combines with J gene TRBJ1-2; D unresolved. The V gene lost 5 bases and the J gene lost 0 bases, with 7 bases spanning the gap. Germline loops: CDR1 SGHAT, CDR2 FQNNGV. The CDR3 spans 13 residues. This CDR3 reads CASSQTPNYGYTF. The CDR3 nucleotides read TGTGCCAGCAGCCAGACACCTAACTATGGCTACACCTTC.

This clone showed up just a few times. The chain has TRBV27 and TRBJ1-1; TRBD1 matches at 7 bases. V shed 4 bases, J shed 11 bases, and the junction held 22 bases outside the gene matches. The CDR3 spans 17 residues. Germline V gives CDR1 MNHEY, CDR2 SMNVEV (reference sequence). The CDR3 is CASSSTGTDFLQAGAFF. The CDR3 bases are TGTGCCAGCAGTTCTACCGGGACAGACTTCCTCCAAGCCGGGGCTTTCTTT.

The J gene is TRBJ1-6, the V gene TRBV4-3, with unresolved D. Between the trimmed V and J ends, which lost 5 bases and 0 bases, there was a span of 8 bases. Germline V gene lookup returns CDR1 LGHNA and CDR2 YSLEER. There are 15 residues in the CDR3. The CDR3 loop reads CASSDTDSYNSPLHF. CDR3 bases: TGCGCCAGCAGCGACACAGACTCCTATAATTCACCCCTCCACTTT.

The J gene is TRBJ1-1, the V gene TRBV2; no reliable D call. V shed 5 bases and J shed 3 bases, with 16 bases lying between them. This CDR3 is built from 15 residues. Germline CDR1 reads SNHLY; CDR2 reads FYNNEI. The CDR3 reads CASSIGSSEYTEAFF. Written as DNA, the CDR3 is TGTGCCAGCAGTATCGGGAGCTCGGAGTACACTGAAGCTTTCTTT.

V and J are TRBV27 and TRBJ1-4; TRBD1 is a possible D gene (5 bases). Germline values: CDR1 MNHEY, CDR2 SMNVEV (reference sequence). CDR3 length: 15 residues. V was shortened by 0 bases and J by 0 bases, with 5 bases between the two germline ends. The CDR3 nucleotides are TGTGCCAGCAGTTTATCGACAGCAACTAATGAAAAACTGTTTTTT. Its translation: CASSLSTATNEKLFF.

The rearrangement joins TRBV7-2 to TRBJ2-5; no definite D call. There are 14 residues in the CDR3. Germline V CDR1 and CDR2: SGHTA, FQGNSA. Trimming took off 5 bases at V and 7 bases at J, with 17 bases between the two ends. The CDR3 coding sequence is TGTGCCAGCAGCCCGGAACCCGTTCGAGGGACCCAGTACTTC. Protein product: CASSPEPVRGTQYF.

The CDR3 sequence is CASSEGTGDQPQHF. DNA of the CDR3: TGTGCCAGCAGTGAAGGGACAGGGGATCAGCCCCAGCATTTT. This chain uses TRBV2 with TRBJ1-5, with TRBD1 matching 9 bases. Germline V CDR1 and CDR2: SNHLY, FYNNEI. This CDR3 comprises 14 residues. J gave up 5 bases and V 1 base, and 0 bases lay outside the gene matches.

The rearrangement joins TRBV3-1 (or the pseudogene TRBV3-2) to TRBJ2-2, with D perhaps TRBD2 (5 bases). Germline V gene sequence: CDR1 LGHDT, CDR2 YNNKEL (reference sequence). V was cut by 6 bases and J by 0 bases, with 17 bases left in between. CDR3 length: 17 residues. DNA of the CDR3: TGTGCCAGCAGACCCTTGGGAAGCGGAGCGAACACCGGGGAGCTGTTTTTT. This encodes CASRPLGSGANTGELFF.

This clone was picked up a small number of times. The chain has TRBV2 and TRBJ2-1; D is uncertain. Trimming stripped 6 bases from V and 0 bases from J, with 9 bases between. The CDR3 covers 14 residues. CDR1 and CDR2 from the germline V gene are SNHLY and FYNNEI. Written as DNA, the CDR3 is TGTGCCAGCAGCCCTCCTTACTCCTACAATGAGCAGTTCTTC. Translation: CASSPPYSYNEQFF.